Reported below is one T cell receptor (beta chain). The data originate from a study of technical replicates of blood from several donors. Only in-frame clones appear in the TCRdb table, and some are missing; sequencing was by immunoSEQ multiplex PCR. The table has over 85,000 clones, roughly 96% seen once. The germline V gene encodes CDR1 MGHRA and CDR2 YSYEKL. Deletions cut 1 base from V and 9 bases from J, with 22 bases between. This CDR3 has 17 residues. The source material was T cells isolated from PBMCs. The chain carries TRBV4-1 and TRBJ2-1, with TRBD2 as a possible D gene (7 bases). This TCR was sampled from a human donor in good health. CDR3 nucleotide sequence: TGCGCCAGCAGCCAAGTTTTCGGGGGGCGGAGCCCCCCTGAGCAGTTCTTC. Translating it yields CASSQVFGGRSPPEQFF.